Listed below are T cell receptor beta chains from one sample, sequenced in a study of cytomegalovirus exposure and HLA in healthy donors. Data came from immunoSEQ multiplex PCR; TCRdb stores just in-frame clones and leaves some out. Among around 200,000 clones, 65% to 85% were seen once, and the ten largest hold about 3%. Material: PBMCs. The receptors were gathered from a woman in her late teens or twenties in good health and CMV-seropositive. Both conserved end residues are trimmed from each CDR3. Each record gives: CDR3 protein, clone size, V gene, J gene. Expanded clones are given a class, and other clones once, few, many or no size at all.

CDR3aa: ASSVGTVDGYT
abundance: .
v_gene: TRBV9
j_gene: TRBJ1-2

CDR3aa: ASSDRDTQETQY
abundance: .
v_gene: TRBV27
j_gene: TRBJ2-5

CDR3aa: ASSDGQFMNTEAF
abundance: .
v_gene: TRBV4-3
j_gene: TRBJ1-1

CDR3aa: ASSVETSGVDEQF
abundance: .
v_gene: TRBV9
j_gene: TRBJ2-1

CDR3aa: ASSLGRGDTEAF
abundance: .
v_gene: TRBV7-3
j_gene: TRBJ1-1

CDR3aa: ASSPPSVNEQF
abundance: .
v_gene: TRBV18
j_gene: TRBJ2-1

CDR3aa: ASFLDRANYGYT
abundance: few
v_gene: TRBV18
j_gene: TRBJ1-2

CDR3aa: ASSVESPGLPGNTIY
abundance: .
v_gene: TRBV9
j_gene: TRBJ1-3

CDR3aa: ASSSSPGQGGKDGYT
abundance: .
v_gene: TRBV7-9
j_gene: TRBJ1-2

CDR3aa: ASSEDRENTEAF
abundance: many
v_gene: TRBV6-4
j_gene: TRBJ1-1